This T cell receptor (beta chain) was identified during a study of post-analysis software for immune sequencing data. Across the whole study: Relapsing-remitting, secondary progressive and progressive-relapsing forms made up the multiple sclerosis disease courses. Study-wide findings and caveats: Compared against controls, patients with multiple sclerosis displayed significantly lower normalized Chao1 diversity. Samples from one preparation batch, clustered by F measure, grouped strongly together. The five TRBV segments detected at higher frequency in patients than in controls included TRBV5-6, TRBV5-1 and TRBV20-1.

The V gene end was trimmed by 4 bases and the J gene end by 0 bases; junction bases not matched to a gene: 3. The CDR3 runs 15 residues. Germline V CDR1 and CDR2: SGHAT, FQNNGV. Built from TCR beta cDNA, the libraries had unique molecular identifiers in them. A population of about 0.9 to 10 million T cells gave rise to approximately 500,000 cDNA molecules. One entry per CDR3 protein results from TCRdb running MiXCR on the PCR reads. The table includes 380,000 or so distinct CDR3 sequences, roughly 36% detected once. This clonotype was counted a few times. Antigen specificity is unknown. The chain combines TRBV11-2 with TRBJ2-7; TRBD2 agrees at 10 bases. The sample was blood. The receptor's source is a girl aged 5-17 years with multiple sclerosis. DNA of the CDR3: TGTGCCAGCAGCTCAGCGGGGGGGCCCTCCTACGAGCAGTACTTC. This gives the protein CASSSAGGPSYEQYF.